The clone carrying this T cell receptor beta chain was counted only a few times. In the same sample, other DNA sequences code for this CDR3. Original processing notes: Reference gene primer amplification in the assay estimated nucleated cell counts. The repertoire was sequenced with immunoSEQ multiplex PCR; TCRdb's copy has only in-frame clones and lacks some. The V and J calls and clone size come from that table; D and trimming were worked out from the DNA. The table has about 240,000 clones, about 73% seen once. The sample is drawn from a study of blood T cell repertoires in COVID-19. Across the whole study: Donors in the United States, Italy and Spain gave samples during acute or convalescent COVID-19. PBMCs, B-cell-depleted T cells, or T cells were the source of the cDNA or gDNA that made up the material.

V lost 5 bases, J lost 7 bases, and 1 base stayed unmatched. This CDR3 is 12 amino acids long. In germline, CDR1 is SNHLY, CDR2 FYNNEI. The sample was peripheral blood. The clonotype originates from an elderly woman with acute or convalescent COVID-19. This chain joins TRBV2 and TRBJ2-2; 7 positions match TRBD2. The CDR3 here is CASSLAGGELFF. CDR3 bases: TGTGCCAGCAGTTTAGCGGGCGGGGAGCTGTTTTTT.